This TCR beta chain was identified in a study of radiotherapy plus CTLA-4 blockade in lung cancer. A single count supports this clone. Only in-frame clones appear in the TCRdb table, and some are missing; sequencing was by immunoSEQ multiplex PCR. The sample yields 77,000 or so clones, roughly 69% seen once. The receptor was derived from a human donor with non-small cell lung cancer whose response to radiotherapy plus ipilimumab could not be evaluated. The sequences come from peripheral blood, collected from a patient treated with radiotherapy plus ipilimumab.

CDR3 region: CASSFGLAGMGSGDEQFF. The CDR3, as DNA: TGTGCCAGCAGCTTCGGACTAGCGGGGATGGGTTCGGGGGATGAGCAGTTCTTC. This chain joins TRBV7-3 and TRBJ2-1; 12 bases match TRBD2. The length of the CDR3 is 18 residues. CDR1 SGHTA and CDR2 FQGTGA come from the germline V gene. The junction had 14 bases not matched to a gene; V was cut back by 3 bases and J by 8 bases. The full variable domain, its missing parts supplied by reference TRBV7-3 and TRBJ2-1, is GAGVSQTPSNKVTEKGKYVELRCDPISGHTALYWYRQSLGQGPEFLIYFQGTGAADDSGLPNDRFFAVRPEGSVSTLKIQRTERGDSAVYLCASSFGLAGMGSGDEQFFGPGTRLTVL.